The sequence of this T cell receptor (beta chain) was determined in a study of blood T cell repertoires in COVID-19. Study-wide background: Sources were T cells, B-cell-depleted T cells, or PBMCs; the material itself was cDNA or gDNA.

V lost 8 bases, J lost 3 bases, and 6 bases stayed unmatched. There are 14 residues in the CDR3. The germline CDR1 and CDR2 sequences are MDHEN and SYDVKM. Original processing notes: Amplification from reference gene primers served as the basis for estimated nucleated cell counts. Repertoires were generated with immunoSEQ multiplex PCR, while TCRdb's copy carries only in-frame clones and drops some. The V and J calls and clone size were taken over from that table, and D and trimming were inferred from the DNA. The sample contains about 41,000 clones, about 86% of which appear only once. The chain is built from TRBV28 and TRBJ2-7, with 11 bases lining up with TRBD2. This sequence was found in a woman of 80 years or more with active or convalescent COVID-19. The sample consisted of peripheral blood. In DNA, the CDR3 is TGTGCCAGCGGACTAGCGGGTTCCCTCTACGAGCAGTACTTC. It is translated as CASGLAGSLYEQYF.